The 25 T cell receptor beta chains in this list originate from one sample, sequenced in a study of regulatory T cells in long-lasting Graves disease. Investigators prepared the TCR beta libraries by applying iRepertoire HTBI primers and Arm-PCR of CDR3 regions. MiXCR, applied by TCRdb to the multiplex PCR reads, yields one record per CDR3 protein. The sample yields approximately 360,000 distinct CDR3 sequences, roughly 24% seen once. Time point of the sample: persistent/refractory GD, antithyroid drugs over 5 years with positive TRAb. Isolated PBMC RNA provided the starting material for the TCR library. Sequenced material: peripheral blood mononuclear cells (PBMCs), taken when the disease was refractory, from a patient treated with antithyroid drugs. The receptor set was obtained from a woman aged 40 to 55 with Graves disease.

The rearrangement joins TRBV30 to TRBJ2-7, with TRBD1 matching over 7 bases. V lost 3 bases and J lost 12; bases outside the gene matches: 8. This CDR3 contains 11 residues. Germline V CDR1 and CDR2: GTSNPN, SVGIG (reference sequence). The CDR3 protein is CAWSHRGGMYF. The CDR3 DNA reads as TGTGCCTGGAGCCACAGGGGTGGCATGTACTTC.

As to this clonotype: It may be a read error: a sequence one base away is much more abundant. V and J are TRBV12-3 or TRBV12-4 and TRBJ1-1, with a tentative D call TRBD1 (5 bases). Trimming pared 6 bases from V and 7 bases from J, leaving 12 bases between. This CDR3 contains 12 residues. The CDR3 here is CASRPGAFEAFF. CDR3 coding DNA: TGTGCCAGCAGACCCGGGGCGTTTGAAGCTTTCTTT.

This clonotype was counted many times. The V gene is TRBV29-1, the J gene TRBJ1-4; D unresolved. Per germline, CDR1 SQVTM and CDR2 ANQGSEA. The CDR3 loop spans 14 amino acids. V was shortened by 5 bases and J by 3 bases, with 13 bases between the two germline ends. The CDR3 DNA follows: TGCAGCGTTCTCCGTGGCTTGGCTAATGAAAAACTGTTTTTT. Its translation is CSVLRGLANEKLFF.

This clonotype was detected many times. This rearrangement joins TRBV12-3 or TRBV12-4 to TRBJ2-2, with a possible D match to TRBD2 (5 bases). Trimming pared 4 bases from V and 3 bases from J, leaving 12 bases between. The CDR3 length is 15 residues. The CDR3, as DNA: TGTGCCAGCAGTTCCCGAGGGCCCCACACCGGGGAGCTGTTTTTT. This gives the protein CASSSRGPHTGELFF.

The J gene is TRBJ1-2, the V gene TRBV18; D is uncertain. The V end was cut by 2 bases, the J end by 8 bases, with 12 bases between. Germline CDR1 reads KGHSH; CDR2 reads LQKENI. The CDR3 totals 13 residues. CDR3 in amino acids: CASSPFSEDGYTF. The CDR3 DNA reads TGTGCCAGCTCACCATTTTCGGAGGACGGCTACACCTTC.

This clonotype was observed a few times. The rearrangement uses TRBV5-1 and TRBJ1-2; the match to TRBD1 covers 7 bases. The V segment lost 4 bases and the J segment 4 bases; nucleotides outside the gene matches: 4. CDR1 SGHRS and CDR2 YFSETQ come from the germline V gene. The length of the CDR3 is 13 residues. CDR3 sequence: CASSATGVYGYTF. Here the CDR3 DNA reads TGCGCCAGCAGCGCAACAGGGGTCTATGGCTACACCTTC.

This clonotype occurred many times. J is TRBJ1-5 and V is TRBV6-1; 8 bases align to TRBD1. This CDR3 region has 18 residues. Germline CDR1 is MNHNS and CDR2 is SASEGT. V shed 6 bases, J shed 1 base, and the junction held 14 bases outside the gene matches. The CDR3 DNA sequence: TGTGCCAGCAGCCAACGGACAGGGAAAAGGTTCAGCAATCAGCCCCAGCATTTT. Protein product: CASSQRTGKRFSNQPQHF.

This chain links TRBV2 with TRBJ1-5; 8 nucleotides match TRBD1. The CDR3 extends over 15 amino acids. The V gene's germline CDR1 is SNHLY and CDR2 FYNNEI. V lost 7 bases, J lost 2 bases, and 7 bases stayed unmatched. CDR3 amino acids: CASTVLGQGNQPQHF. DNA for the CDR3: TGTGCCAGCACCGTCTTGGGACAGGGCAATCAGCCCCAGCATTTT.

In this sample, this clonotype turned up many times. The chain carries TRBV12-3 or TRBV12-4 and TRBJ1-5, with 9 bases fitting TRBD1. This CDR3 has 16 amino acids. V dropped 6 bases and J dropped 4; count of bases not matched to a gene: 10. The CDR3 loop reads CASSFRFGTGNQPQHF. In DNA, the CDR3 is TGTGCCAGCAGCTTCCGTTTCGGGACAGGGAATCAGCCCCAGCATTTT.

This clonotype occurred many times. This chain uses TRBV28 with TRBJ1-6; the D gene is possibly TRBD1 (5 bases). V was cut by 7 bases and J by 7 bases, with 20 bases left in between. The CDR3 extends over 16 amino acids. In germline, CDR1 is MDHEN, CDR2 SYDVKM. The CDR3 nucleotides are TGTGCCAGCACTCAACTTTCAGGGATGCGCAATTCACCCCTCCACTTT. Translation: CASTQLSGMRNSPLHF.

Comment on this clonotype: This likely stems from a read error, as it lies one base from a far larger clone. This chain joins TRBV6-4 and TRBJ1-6; no firm D call. Germline assignment: CDR1 MRHNA and CDR2 SNTAGT. CDR3 length equals 17 residues. CDR3 bases: TGTGCCAGCAGTGAAGAAGGACGGCAGACTATTAATCCACCCCTCCACTTT. It yields the protein CASSEEGRQTINPPLHF.

V and J are TRBV30 and TRBJ2-2; D is possibly TRBD2 (5 bases). Germline loops: CDR1 GTSNPN, CDR2 SVGIG (reference sequence). V lost 0 bases, J lost 10 bases, and 18 bases lay in between. This CDR3 spans 15 amino acids. Here the CDR3 reads CAWSVRKEASEELFF. CDR3 sequence (DNA): TGTGCCTGGAGTGTACGAAAGGAGGCATCGGAGGAGCTGTTTTTT.

The chain is built from TRBV4-2 and TRBJ2-5; 8 bases are shared with TRBD2. Unmatched junction bases numbered 6, after V lost 1 base and J lost 2 bases. The CDR3 contains 16 residues. Germline loops: CDR1 LGHNA, CDR2 YNFKEQ. CDR3 sequence reads: CASSQVSTSAQETQYF. The DNA of the CDR3 is TGTGCCAGCAGCCAAGTATCGACTAGCGCTCAAGAGACCCAGTACTTC.

The gene calls are TRBV5-1 and TRBJ2-2; the D gene could be TRBD1 or TRBD2 (5 bases each). The germline CDR1 and CDR2 sequences are SGHRS and YFSETQ. The CDR3 is 18 amino acids. V was clipped by 9 bases and J by 0 bases, with 24 bases between them. The CDR3 coding sequence is TGCGCCAACACGAATTCTTTGGGACGAAGGCCGAACACCGGGGAGCTGTTTTTT. Amino acid sequence: CANTNSLGRRPNTGELFF.

This clonotype was observed many times. V is TRBV28 and J is TRBJ2-7; no firm D call. Germline CDR1 and CDR2: MDHEN and SYDVKM. The ends were cut back, 5 bases at V and 5 bases at J, with 13 bases in the middle. CDR3 size: 13 residues. DNA for the CDR3: TGTGCCAGCAGTCCTTTAGATGGAAACGAGCAGTACTTC. Its protein product is CASSPLDGNEQYF.

This clonotype was detected many times. The chain employs TRBV6-1 and TRBJ2-2; D not certain. This CDR3 is 15 amino acids long. Germline V gene sequence: CDR1 MNHNS, CDR2 SASEGT. V dropped 3 bases and J dropped 5 bases, with 13 bases sitting between them. CDR3 sequence (DNA): TGTGCCAGCAGTGAGAGTTGGGAAGGTACCGGGGAGCTGTTTTTT. Translated, it gives CASSESWEGTGELFF.

This clonotype was counted many times. The genes are TRBV20-1 and TRBJ2-7, with unresolved D. Trimming pared 6 bases from V and 0 bases from J, leaving 9 bases between. Germline lookup yields CDR1 DFQATT and CDR2 SNEGSKA (reference sequence). This CDR3 region has 12 residues. The DNA for the CDR3 is TGCAGTGCCGCCAGGAGCTCCTACGAGCAGTACTTC. Its protein product is CSAARSSYEQYF.

V gene TRBV28 combines with J gene TRBJ2-7, with 7 bases fitting TRBD1. The CDR3 is 14 residues long. The germline CDR1 and CDR2 sequences are MDHEN and SYDVKM. The junction had 9 bases not matched to a gene; V was cut back by 6 bases and J by 4 bases. Here the CDR3 reads CASSVGQTFYEQYF. Written as DNA, the CDR3 is TGTGCCAGCAGCGTGGGACAGACTTTTTACGAGCAGTACTTC.

This clonotype was found many times. The gene calls are TRBV20-1 and TRBJ2-7; tentative D call: TRBD2 (5 bases). V lost 0 bases to trimming and J lost 0 bases, with 15 bases between them. From germline, CDR1 is DFQATT and CDR2 SNEGSKA (reference sequence). CDR3 size: 16 residues. The CDR3 DNA reads as TGCAGTGCTAGAGATTGGGGAGACGGATCCTCCTACGAGCAGTACTTC. Translating gives CSARDWGDGSSYEQYF.

The rearrangement uses TRBV7-2 and TRBJ2-7, with 9 positions matching TRBD2. Germline CDR1 is SGHTA and CDR2 is FQGNSA. The CDR3 sequence is 16 residues long. Trimming cost V 2 bases and J 3 bases; bases outside gene matches: 8. CDR3 residues: CASSLSGLAQIYEQYF. DNA of the CDR3: TGTGCCAGCAGCTTAAGCGGACTAGCGCAGATCTACGAGCAGTACTTC.

The sample holds many counts of this clonotype. V gene TRBV2 combines with J gene TRBJ2-5; no definite D call. With 8 bases removed from V and 0 bases from J, the gap between germline ends came to 7 bases. This CDR3 comprises 12 residues. Germline CDR1 is SNHLY and CDR2 is FYNNEI. The CDR3 is CASRRNQETQYF. Here the CDR3 DNA reads TGTGCCAGCCGACGGAACCAAGAGACCCAGTACTTC.

In this sample, this clonotype turned up many times. V is TRBV2 and J is TRBJ2-1, with 8 bases matching TRBD2. V shed 6 bases and J 10 bases; nucleotides not matched to a gene: 5. The CDR3 runs to 12 residues. Germline V CDR1 and CDR2: SNHLY, FYNNEI. As DNA, the CDR3 is TGTGCCAGCAGGTTAGCGGGATGGGAGCAGTTCTTC. This gives the protein CASRLAGWEQFF.

This sequence joins TRBV28 and TRBJ2-7, with D unclear. The germline V and J ends were trimmed by 7 bases and 4 bases, with 14 bases remaining between them. In germline, CDR1 is MDHEN, CDR2 SYDVKM. The CDR3 extends over 13 amino acids. The CDR3 is CASTVYGRYEQYF. Here the CDR3 DNA reads TGTGCCAGCACAGTTTATGGGCGATACGAGCAGTACTTC.

This clonotype was counted ten times or more. The J gene is TRBJ1-5, the V gene TRBV28; D not certain. The CDR3 totals 15 residues. Trimming shortened V by 0 bases and J by 2 bases, and 8 bases separated the two germline ends. CDR1 and CDR2 (germline): MDHEN, SYDVKM. CDR3 sequence reads: CASSLWGYGNQPQHF. Written as DNA, the CDR3 is TGTGCCAGCAGTTTATGGGGTTACGGCAATCAGCCCCAGCATTTT.

This clonotype appeared many times. V and J are TRBV7-2 and TRBJ2-2; no reliable D call. Germline V gene sequence: CDR1 SGHTA, CDR2 FQGNSA. V was cut by 5 bases and J by 4 bases, with 8 bases left in between. This CDR3 is built from 13 residues. The chain's CDR3 is CASSRYITGELFF. CDR3 in DNA: TGTGCCAGCAGCCGGTATATCACCGGGGAGCTGTTTTTT.